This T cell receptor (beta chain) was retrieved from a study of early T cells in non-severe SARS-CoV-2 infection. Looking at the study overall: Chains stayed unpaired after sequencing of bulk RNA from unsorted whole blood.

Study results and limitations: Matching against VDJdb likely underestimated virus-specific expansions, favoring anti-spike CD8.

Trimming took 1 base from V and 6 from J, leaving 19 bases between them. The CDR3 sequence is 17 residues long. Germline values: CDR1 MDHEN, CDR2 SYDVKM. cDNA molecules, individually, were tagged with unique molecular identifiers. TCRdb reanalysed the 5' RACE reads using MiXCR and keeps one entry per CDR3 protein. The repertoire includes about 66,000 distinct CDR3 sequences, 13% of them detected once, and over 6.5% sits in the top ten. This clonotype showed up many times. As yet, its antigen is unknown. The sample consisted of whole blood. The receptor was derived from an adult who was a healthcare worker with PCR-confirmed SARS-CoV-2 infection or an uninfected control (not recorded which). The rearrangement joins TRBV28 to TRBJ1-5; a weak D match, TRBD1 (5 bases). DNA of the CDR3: TGTGCCAGCAGTTTATTCGCCCGGGGCCCTCGAGGTCAGCCCCAGCATTTT. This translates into CASSLFARGPRGQPQHF.